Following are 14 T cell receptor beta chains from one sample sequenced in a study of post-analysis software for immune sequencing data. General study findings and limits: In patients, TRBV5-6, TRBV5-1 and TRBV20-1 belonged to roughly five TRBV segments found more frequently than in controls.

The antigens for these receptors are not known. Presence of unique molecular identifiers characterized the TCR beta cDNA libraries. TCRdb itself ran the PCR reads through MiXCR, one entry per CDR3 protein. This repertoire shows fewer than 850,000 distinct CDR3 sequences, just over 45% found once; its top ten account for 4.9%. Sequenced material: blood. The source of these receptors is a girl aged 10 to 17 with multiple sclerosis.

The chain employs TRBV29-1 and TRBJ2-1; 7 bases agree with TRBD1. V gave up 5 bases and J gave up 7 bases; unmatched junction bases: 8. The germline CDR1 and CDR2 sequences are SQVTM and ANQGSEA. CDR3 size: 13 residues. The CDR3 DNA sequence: TGCAGCGTTTCAAGCAGGGGACAGAATGAGCAGTTCTTC. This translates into CSVSSRGQNEQFF.

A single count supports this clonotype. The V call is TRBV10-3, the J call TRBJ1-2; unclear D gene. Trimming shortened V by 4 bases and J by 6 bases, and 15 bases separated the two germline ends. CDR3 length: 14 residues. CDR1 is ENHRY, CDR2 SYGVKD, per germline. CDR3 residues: CAISAGGIGNGYTF. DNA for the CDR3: TGTGCCATCAGTGCTGGAGGGATCGGCAATGGCTACACCTTC.

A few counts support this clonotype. The CDR3 region is CATTTYEQYF. The CDR3 DNA reads as TGTGCCACCACGACTTACGAGCAGTACTTC. The rearrangement links TRBV2 to TRBJ2-7; D remains ambiguous. CDR1 SNHLY and CDR2 FYNNEI come from the germline V gene. CDR3 length: 10 amino acids. Trimming cost V 10 bases and J 4 bases, with 8 bases left between them.

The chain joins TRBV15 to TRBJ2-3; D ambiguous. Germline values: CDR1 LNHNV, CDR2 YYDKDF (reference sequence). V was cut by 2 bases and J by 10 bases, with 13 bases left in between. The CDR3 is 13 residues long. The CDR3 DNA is TGTGCCACCAGCAGATCTACTGGCGACCCGCAGTATTTT. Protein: CATSRSTGDPQYF.

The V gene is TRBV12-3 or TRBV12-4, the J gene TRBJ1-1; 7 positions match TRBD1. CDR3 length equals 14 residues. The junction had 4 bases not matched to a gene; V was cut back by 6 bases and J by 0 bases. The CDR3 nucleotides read TGTGCCAGCAGCTCGACAGGGTTGAACACTGAAGCTTTCTTT. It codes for CASSSTGLNTEAFF.

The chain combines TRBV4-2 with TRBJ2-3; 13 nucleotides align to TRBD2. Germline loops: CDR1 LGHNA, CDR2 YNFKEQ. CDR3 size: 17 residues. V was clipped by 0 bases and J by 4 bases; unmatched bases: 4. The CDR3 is CASSQDLGLAGADTQYF. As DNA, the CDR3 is TGTGCCAGCAGCCAAGATCTAGGACTAGCGGGAGCAGATACGCAGTATTTT.

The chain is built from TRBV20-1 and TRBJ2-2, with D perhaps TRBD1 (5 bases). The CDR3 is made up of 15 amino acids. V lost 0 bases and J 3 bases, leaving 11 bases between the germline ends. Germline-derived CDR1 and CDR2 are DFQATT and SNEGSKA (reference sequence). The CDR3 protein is CSARDPGPDTGELFF. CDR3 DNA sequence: TGCAGTGCTAGAGATCCAGGGCCGGACACCGGGGAGCTGTTTTTT.

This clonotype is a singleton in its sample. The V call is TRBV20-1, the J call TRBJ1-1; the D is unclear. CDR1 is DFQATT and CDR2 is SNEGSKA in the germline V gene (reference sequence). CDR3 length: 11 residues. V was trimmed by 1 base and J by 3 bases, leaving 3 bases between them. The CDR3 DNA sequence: TGCAGTGCTAGAGTTTACACTGAAGCTTTCTTT. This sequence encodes CSARVYTEAFF.

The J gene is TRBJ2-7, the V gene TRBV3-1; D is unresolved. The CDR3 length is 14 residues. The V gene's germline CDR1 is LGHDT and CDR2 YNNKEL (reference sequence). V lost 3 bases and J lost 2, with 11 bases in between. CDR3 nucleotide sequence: TGTGCCAGCAGCCAGGGCCGAGAGGCCTACGAGCAGTACTTC. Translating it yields CASSQGREAYEQYF.

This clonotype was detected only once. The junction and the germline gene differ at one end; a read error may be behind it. The CDR3 spells CASSDLVPSGRETQDF. The CDR3 coding sequence is TGTGCCAGCAGTGATTTGGTACCGTCCGGGAGAGAGACCCAGGACTTC. V gene TRBV2 combines with J gene TRBJ2-5, with TRBD2 as a possible D gene (6 bases). The V gene's germline CDR1 is SNHLY and CDR2 FYNNEI. CDR3 size: 16 residues.

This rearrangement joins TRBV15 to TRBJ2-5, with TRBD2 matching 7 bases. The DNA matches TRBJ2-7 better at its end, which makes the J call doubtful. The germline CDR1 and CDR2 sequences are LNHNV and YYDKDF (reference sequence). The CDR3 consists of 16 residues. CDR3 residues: CATSRAAPSGPYEQYF. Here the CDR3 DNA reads TGTGCCACCAGCAGGGCCGCCCCTAGCGGCCCCTACGAGCAGTACTTC.

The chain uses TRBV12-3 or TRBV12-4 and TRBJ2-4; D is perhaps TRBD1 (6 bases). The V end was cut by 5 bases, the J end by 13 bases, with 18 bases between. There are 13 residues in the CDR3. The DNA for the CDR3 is TGTGCCAGCAGTAAGACAGGTCCCGAGGAGCAGTACTTC. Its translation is CASSKTGPEEQYF.

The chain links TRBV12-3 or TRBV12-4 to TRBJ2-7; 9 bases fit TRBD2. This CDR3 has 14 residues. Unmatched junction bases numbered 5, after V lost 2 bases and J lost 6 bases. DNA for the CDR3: TGTGCCAGCAGTTTAAAGGCGGGAGGGGCCGAGCAGTACTTC. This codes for CASSLKAGGAEQYF.

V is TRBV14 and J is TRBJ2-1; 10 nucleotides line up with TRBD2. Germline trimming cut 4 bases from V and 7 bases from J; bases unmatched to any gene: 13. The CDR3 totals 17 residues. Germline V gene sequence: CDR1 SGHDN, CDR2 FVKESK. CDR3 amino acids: CASSRARILAGANEQFF. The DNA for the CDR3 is TGTGCCAGCAGCCGGGCGAGGATTCTAGCGGGAGCTAATGAGCAGTTCTTC. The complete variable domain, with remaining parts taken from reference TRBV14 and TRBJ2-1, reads EAGVTQFPSHSVIEKGQTVTLRCDPISGHDNLYWYRRVMGKEIKFLLHFVKESKQDESGMPNNRFLAERTGGTYSTLKVQPAELEDSGVYFCASSRARILAGANEQFFGPGTRLTVL.